A selection of T cell receptor beta chains follows, all from one sample in a study of monozygotic twins with inflammatory bowel disease. TCRdb reprocessed the 5' RACE reads and reports one entry per CDR3 protein, with no DNA. Its table records 150,000 to 200,000 distinct CDR3 sequences. The sequenced material came from blood. These receptor sequences come from a human donor with ulcerative colitis or Crohn's disease, or a healthy co-twin of an affected twin (not recorded which). Both conserved end residues are part of each CDR3.

J gene | V gene | CDR3 protein
TRBJ1-5 | TRBV7-2 | CASSSDRGSQPQHF
TRBJ2-2 | TRBV10-2 | CASRGRNTGELFF
TRBJ2-1 | TRBV5-1 | CASSPGTGRYNEQFF
TRBJ2-1 | TRBV20-1 | CSARDSGKQFF
TRBJ2-1 | TRBV4-2 | CASSQTQTDNEQFF
TRBJ2-1 | TRBV28 | CASRGSGQELWNEQFF
TRBJ1-2 | TRBV2 | CASTRGNGYTF
TRBJ2-7 | TRBV3-1 | CASSQDRGEQYF
TRBJ2-1 | TRBV18 | CASSRGGTNNEQFF
TRBJ2-1 | TRBV5-6 | CASSPTISSYNEQFF
TRBJ1-3 | TRBV7-2 | CASSSRRGDTIYF
TRBJ2-7 | TRBV10-3 | CAIGAGTSGGIYEQYF
TRBJ1-2 | TRBV6-2/TRBV6-3 | CASSYGSSALKNTF
TRBJ2-3 | TRBV20-1 | CSASEIAGGGTTDTQYF
TRBJ1-2 | TRBV20-1 | CSMPYGGYGYTF
TRBJ2-1 | TRBV5-4 | CASSSLRGVEQFF
TRBJ1-4 | TRBV6-1 | CASSPDLPNEKLFF
TRBJ2-7 | TRBV27 | CASRDTSYEQYF